Below, 5 T cell receptor beta chains from the same sample are listed, as sequenced in a study of graft-versus-host responses after intestinal transplantation (dated by TCRdb to the early 2020s). The library was prepared using the immunoSEQ multiplex PCR assay. TCRdb holds this immuneACCESS table with in-frame rearrangements only. Some clones are missing; in checked studies, unresolved V genes explain under half, and the rest has no known cause. The sample table lists about 59,000 clones, about 94% of them with a count of one. The ten largest make up approximately 0.4% of the sample. The time point label, as the study defines it: cells obtained before transplantation from donor or recipient. These receptors have no known antigen. Source: unstimulated CD4+ T cells sorted from spleen or lymph node cells, taken before transplant. The receptors shown here come from a human donor who was the organ donor for an intestinal transplant.

The chain uses TRBV7-8 and TRBJ1-1; TRBD1 matches at 9 bases. CDR1 is SGHVS and CDR2 is FQNEAQ in the germline V gene. The CDR3 spans 15 residues. J lost 6 bases, V lost 2 bases, and 7 bases had no gene match. This CDR3 reads CASSLLDRGQSEAFF. The CDR3, as DNA: TGTGCCAGCAGCTTATTGGACAGGGGACAGTCTGAAGCTTTCTTT.

This chain connects TRBV29-1 to TRBJ2-7, with 8 nucleotides matching TRBD1. Unmatched junction bases numbered 7, after V lost 6 bases and J lost 3 bases. CDR3 size: 13 residues. Germline V CDR1 and CDR2: SQVTM, ANQGSEA. The CDR3 DNA reads as TGCAGCGTCACAGGGGGTGGAAGCTACGAGCAGTACTTC. Protein product: CSVTGGGSYEQYF.

The chain has TRBV6-1 and TRBJ2-5; 7 bases fit TRBD1. The V gene end was trimmed by 0 bases and the J gene end by 7 bases; junction bases not matched to a gene: 8. This CDR3 comprises 15 residues. Germline values: CDR1 MNHNS, CDR2 SASEGT. In nucleotides, the CDR3 is TGTGCCAGCAGTGAAGCGGGACAGCTAGCACTGACCCAGTACTTC. As protein: CASSEAGQLALTQYF.

The CDR3 loop is CASSPSGDNTDTQYF. The CDR3 DNA follows: TGTGCCAGCAGTCCCAGCGGGGATAACACAGATACGCAGTATTTT. The chain carries TRBV6-1 and TRBJ2-3; the match to TRBD2 covers 7 bases. This CDR3 has 15 amino acids. Germline CDR1 and CDR2: MNHNS and SASEGT. The V segment lost 5 bases and the J segment 2 bases; nucleotides outside the gene matches: 7.

This chain joins TRBV30 and TRBJ1-1, with D hard to call. The germline gives CDR1 GTSNPN, CDR2 SVGIG (reference sequence). The CDR3 loop spans 13 amino acids. Trimming stripped 4 bases from V and 1 base from J, with 10 bases between. The CDR3, as DNA: TGTGCCTGGACCCCGGGAGCGAACACTGAAGCTTTCTTT. It is translated as CAWTPGANTEAFF.